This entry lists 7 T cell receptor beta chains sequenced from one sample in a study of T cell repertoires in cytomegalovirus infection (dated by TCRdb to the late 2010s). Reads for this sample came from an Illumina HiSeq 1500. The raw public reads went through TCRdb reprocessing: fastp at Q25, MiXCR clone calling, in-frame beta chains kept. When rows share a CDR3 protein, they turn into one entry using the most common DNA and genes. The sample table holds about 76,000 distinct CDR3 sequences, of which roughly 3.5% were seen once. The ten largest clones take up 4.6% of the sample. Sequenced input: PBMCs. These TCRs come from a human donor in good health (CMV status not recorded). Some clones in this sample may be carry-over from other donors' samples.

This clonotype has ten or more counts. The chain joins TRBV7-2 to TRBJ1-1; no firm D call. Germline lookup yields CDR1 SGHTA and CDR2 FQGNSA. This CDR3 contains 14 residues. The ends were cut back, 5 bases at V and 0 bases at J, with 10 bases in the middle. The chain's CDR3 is CASSLSGMNTEAFF. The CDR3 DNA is TGTGCCAGCAGCCTGTCGGGGATGAACACTGAAGCTTTCTTT.

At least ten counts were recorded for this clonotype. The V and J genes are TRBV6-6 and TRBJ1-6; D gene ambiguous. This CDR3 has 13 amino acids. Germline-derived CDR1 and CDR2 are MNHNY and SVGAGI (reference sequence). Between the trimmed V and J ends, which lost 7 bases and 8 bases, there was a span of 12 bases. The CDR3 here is CASNRDGDSPLHF. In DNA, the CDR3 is TGTGCCAGCAACCGGGATGGCGATTCACCCCTCCACTTT.

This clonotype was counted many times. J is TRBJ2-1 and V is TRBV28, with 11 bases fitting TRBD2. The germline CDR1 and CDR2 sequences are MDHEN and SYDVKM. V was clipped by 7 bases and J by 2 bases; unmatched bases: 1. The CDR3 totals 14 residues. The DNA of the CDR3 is TGTGCCAGCAAGACTAGCGGGGCCTACAATGAGCAGTTCTTC. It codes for CASKTSGAYNEQFF.

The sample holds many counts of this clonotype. CDR3 amino acids: CAISADRTRGSPLHF. CDR3 DNA: TGTGCCATCAGTGCGGACAGGACGCGGGGATCACCCCTCCACTTT. V usage is TRBV10-3 and J usage is TRBJ1-6; 7 positions agree with TRBD1. The CDR3 runs to 15 residues. V was pared by 4 bases and J by 10 bases, with 10 bases of the junction left unmatched. The germline gives CDR1 ENHRY, CDR2 SYGVKD.

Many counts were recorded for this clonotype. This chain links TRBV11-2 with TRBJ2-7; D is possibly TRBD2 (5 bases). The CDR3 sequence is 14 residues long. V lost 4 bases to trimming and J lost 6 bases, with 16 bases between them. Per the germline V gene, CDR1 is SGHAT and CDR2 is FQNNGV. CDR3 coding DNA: TGTGCCAGCAGCTCCCCCGCGGGCGCGGGCGAGCAGTACTTC. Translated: CASSSPAGAGEQYF.

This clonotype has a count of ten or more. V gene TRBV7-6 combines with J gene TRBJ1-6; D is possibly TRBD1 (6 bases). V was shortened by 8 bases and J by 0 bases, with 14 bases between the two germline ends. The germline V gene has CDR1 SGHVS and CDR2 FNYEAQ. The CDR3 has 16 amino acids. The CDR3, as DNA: TGTGCCAGCTCGAGGCAGGGGAGCTCCTATAATTCACCCCTCCACTTT. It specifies CASSRQGSSYNSPLHF.

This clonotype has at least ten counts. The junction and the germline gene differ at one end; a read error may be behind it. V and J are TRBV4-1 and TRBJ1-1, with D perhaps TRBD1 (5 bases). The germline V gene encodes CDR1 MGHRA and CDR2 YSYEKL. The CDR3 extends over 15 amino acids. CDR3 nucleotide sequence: TGTGCCAGCAGCCAAGAGCAGGGACCAAACACTGAAGCTTTCTTT. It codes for CASSQEQGPNTEAFF.